This TCR beta chain was obtained from a study of cytomegalovirus exposure and HLA in healthy donors. Study-wide points: A few CMV-associated chains proved CMV antigen-specific in vitro. Cytomegalovirus status, reportedly, was diagnosed with high specificity and sensitivity by the classifier. The study designated roughly 150 TCR beta chains cytomegalovirus-associated.

The donors were members of the validation cohort, which comprised roughly 120 subjects and was separate from the first cohort of 670 or so subjects. This clone came up a few times. Its antigen is currently unknown. Unmatched junction bases numbered 7, after V lost 6 bases and J lost 3 bases. Germline assignment: CDR1 SQVTM and CDR2 ANQGSEA. The CDR3 runs to 14 residues. The repertoire was sequenced with immunoSEQ multiplex PCR; TCRdb's copy has only in-frame clones and lacks some. The table includes 300,000 to 350,000 clones, approximately 88% detected once. The chain joins TRBV29-1 to TRBJ2-7, with 11 nucleotides matching TRBD2. This clonotype originated in a young man in good health and CMV-seronegative. The material sequenced was PBMCs. CDR3 DNA: TGCAGCGTCGGGACTAGCGGCTTTAACTACGAGCAGTACTTC. It codes for CSVGTSGFNYEQYF.